The source of this T cell receptor beta chain is a study of T-cell reconstitution after alpha-beta-depleted transplantation in children. Germline assignment: CDR1 MNHNS and CDR2 SASEGT. J gave up 0 bases and V 6 bases, and 11 bases lay outside the gene matches. The length of the CDR3 is 17 residues. This clonotype was picked up many times. Preparation of the TCRbeta library was carried out with unique molecular identifiers. Each CDR3 protein gets one entry after TCRdb re-called the PCR reads with MiXCR. There are 330,000 or so distinct CDR3 sequences in the sample; about 9.5% occur only once, and less than 8% lies in the top ten.

Material: PBMCs, obtained before TCRalphabeta/CD19-depleted stem cell transplant. The rearrangement uses TRBV6-1 and TRBJ2-1; TRBD2 matches 7 bases. The receptor's source is a boy in the first two years of life with acute myeloid leukemia, due to receive a stem cell transplant. CDR3 DNA sequence: TGTGCCAGCAGGGACATAGCGGGCCAAAGCTCCTACAATGAGCAGTTCTTC. It translates to CASRDIAGQSSYNEQFF.